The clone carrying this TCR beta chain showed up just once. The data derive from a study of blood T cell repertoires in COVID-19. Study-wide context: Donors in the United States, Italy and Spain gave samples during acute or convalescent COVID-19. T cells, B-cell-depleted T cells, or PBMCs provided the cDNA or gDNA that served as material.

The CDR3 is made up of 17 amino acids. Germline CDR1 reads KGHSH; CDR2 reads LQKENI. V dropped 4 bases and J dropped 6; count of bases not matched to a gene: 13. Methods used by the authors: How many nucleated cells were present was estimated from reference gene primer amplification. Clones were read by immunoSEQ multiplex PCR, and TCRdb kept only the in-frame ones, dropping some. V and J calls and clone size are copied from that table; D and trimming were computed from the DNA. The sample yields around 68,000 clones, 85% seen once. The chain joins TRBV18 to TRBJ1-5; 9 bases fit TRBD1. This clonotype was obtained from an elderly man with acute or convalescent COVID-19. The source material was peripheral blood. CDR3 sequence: CASSRTGGGGGLQPQHF. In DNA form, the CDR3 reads TGTGCCAGCTCACGCACAGGGGGCGGAGGCGGACTTCAGCCCCAGCATTTT.